One sample yielded the 21 T cell receptor beta chains listed below, sequenced in a study of radiation and T cells in renal cell carcinoma. Time point in this sample: blood 2 weeks post-SBRT. Treatment in this sample: 15 Gy SBRT to primary tumor, nephrectomy 4 weeks later. Assay used: immunoSEQ multiplex PCR; TCRdb lists only in-frame clones, some missing. Here the sample spans some 130,000 clones, 88% being singletons. Material: blood, obtained from a patient whose treatment included radiotherapy and nephrectomy. The receptors were sampled from a woman in her 70s with renal cell carcinoma.

The chain couples TRBV4-1 to TRBJ2-3; TRBD1 agrees at 8 bases. This CDR3 spans 14 amino acids. V lost 3 bases, J lost 5 bases, and 4 bases stayed unmatched. The germline gives CDR1 MGHRA, CDR2 YSYEKL. CDR3 loop: CASSQTGVIDTQYF. The CDR3 coding sequence is TGCGCCAGCAGCCAGACAGGGGTTATAGATACGCAGTATTTT.

V gene TRBV27 combines with J gene TRBJ2-2; TRBD2 aligns across 13 bases. The J segment lost 6 bases and the V segment lost 1 base, leaving 5 bases of the junction unmatched. The CDR3 runs to 17 residues. CDR1 is MNHEY, CDR2 SMNVEV, per germline (reference sequence). This CDR3 is CASSLLGLAGRPGELFF. CDR3 DNA: TGTGCCAGCAGTTTATTGGGACTAGCGGGGAGGCCCGGGGAGCTGTTTTTT.

The chain combines TRBV6-5 with TRBJ1-2; D remains unclear. Germline V gene sequence: CDR1 MNHEY, CDR2 SVGAGI. The ends were cut back, 5 bases at V and 0 bases at J, with 7 bases in the middle. This CDR3 has 13 residues. The CDR3 nucleotides are TGTGCCAGCAGTAGGACGGCTAACTATGGCTACACCTTC. Its translation is CASSRTANYGYTF.

This clone was seen only once. The chain couples TRBV6-6 to TRBJ2-7; D could derive from TRBD1 or TRBD2 (5 bases each). This CDR3 has 15 residues. From germline, CDR1 is MNHNY and CDR2 SVGAGI (reference sequence). Trimming stripped 2 bases from V and 0 bases from J, with 11 bases between. CDR3 amino acids: CASSYGRGRSYEQYF. CDR3 DNA: TGTGCCAGCAGTTACGGTCGGGGCCGCTCCTACGAGCAGTACTTC.

To note about this clone: Other DNA variants within this sample encode the same CDR3. The genes are TRBV4-3 and TRBJ1-2; weak D call: TRBD1 (6 bases). The CDR3 runs to 15 residues. The germline V gene has CDR1 LGHNA and CDR2 YSLEER. Deletions cut 3 bases from V and 0 bases from J, with 11 bases between. The CDR3 loop reads CASSHSDRTNYGYTF. CDR3 in DNA: TGCGCCAGCAGCCACTCCGACAGGACTAACTATGGCTACACCTTC.

The chain recombines TRBV9 with TRBJ2-1; D unclear. CDR1 is SGDLS, CDR2 YYNGEE, per germline. V lost 0 bases and J 2 bases, leaving 3 bases between the germline ends. The CDR3 extends over 13 amino acids. CDR3 in amino acids: CASSVVPYNEQFF. DNA of the CDR3: TGTGCCAGCAGCGTAGTGCCCTACAATGAGCAGTTCTTC.

V is TRBV6-1 and J is TRBJ1-5; D ambiguous. The V end was cut by 3 bases, the J end by 4 bases, with 10 bases between. The CDR3 covers 14 residues. Germline values: CDR1 MNHNS, CDR2 SASEGT. The CDR3 here is CASSDGQANQPQHF. The CDR3 bases are TGTGCCAGCAGTGATGGGCAGGCGAATCAGCCCCAGCATTTT.

The chain couples TRBV4-2 to TRBJ2-3, with TRBD2 matching over 9 bases. Trimming removed 3 bases from V and 3 bases from J; junction bases left unmatched: 10. Germline V lookup: CDR1 LGHNA, CDR2 YNFKEQ. This CDR3 has 17 amino acids. The CDR3 region has the DNA TGTGCCAGCAGCCAGGAGGCTCGGGCGGGGGGGACAGATACGCAGTATTTT. Protein product: CASSQEARAGGTDTQYF.

The DNA of the CDR3 is TGTGCCAGCAGAACCCTGAGGTCCACCACAGATACGCAGTATTTT. Amino acid sequence: CASRTLRSTTDTQYF. The chain links TRBV6-5 to TRBJ2-3; no definite D call. In germline, CDR1 is MNHEY, CDR2 SVGAGI. Trimming left V 6 bases short and J 2 bases short, with 15 bases between. The CDR3 consists of 15 residues.

The V and J genes are TRBV2 and TRBJ2-2, with a tentative D call TRBD2 (6 bases). V dropped 8 bases and J dropped 6 bases, with 13 bases sitting between them. Germline CDR1 and CDR2: SNHLY and FYNNEI. The CDR3 is 13 amino acids. This CDR3 is CASSKGLSGELFF. As DNA, the CDR3 is TGTGCCAGCTCCAAGGGACTTTCCGGGGAGCTGTTTTTT.

The chain is built from TRBV6-1 and TRBJ2-7, with a possible D match to TRBD2 (5 bases). The germline V and J ends were trimmed by 2 bases and 0 bases, with 11 bases remaining between them. Germline V CDR1 and CDR2: MNHNS, SASEGT. The CDR3 has 15 amino acids. This chain's CDR3 is CASSERPGSSYEQYF. In DNA, the CDR3 is TGTGCCAGCAGTGAAAGACCGGGGAGCTCCTACGAGCAGTACTTC.

This chain connects TRBV7-9 to TRBJ1-5, with D unclear. CDR3 size: 14 residues. V lost 6 bases to trimming and J lost 4 bases, with 13 bases between them. Germline-derived CDR1 and CDR2 are SEHNR and FQNEAQ (reference sequence). This CDR3 is CASRYDGSNQPQHF. In nucleotides, the CDR3 is TGTGCCAGCAGATATGACGGGTCGAATCAGCCCCAGCATTTT.

The gene calls are TRBV10-2 and TRBJ2-1; possibly TRBD2 for D (5 bases). Per the germline V gene, CDR1 is WSHSY and CDR2 is SAAADI. CDR3 length: 15 residues. Trimming removed 3 bases at V and 2 bases at J, with 11 bases between. DNA of the CDR3: TGCGCCAGCAGTGATCGGAGGTACCCCTACAATGAGCAGTTCTTC. Protein: CASSDRRYPYNEQFF.

This clone came up a few times. The chain carries TRBV14 and TRBJ2-5; TRBD1 might be the D (5 bases). Germline CDR1 is SGHDN and CDR2 is FVKESK. The CDR3 totals 13 residues. V lost 4 bases and J 5 bases, leaving 11 bases between the germline ends. The CDR3: CASSRNRWETQYF. The CDR3 nucleotides are TGTGCCAGCAGCCGTAACAGGTGGGAGACCCAGTACTTC.

V is TRBV5-1 and J is TRBJ2-3; D may be TRBD1 (5 bases). This CDR3 is 15 amino acids long. The V gene's germline CDR1 is SGHRS and CDR2 YFSETQ. Trimming shortened V by 3 bases and J by 2 bases, and 13 bases separated the two germline ends. DNA of the CDR3: TGCGCCAGCAGCTGGCTCCCAGGGTCCACAGATACGCAGTATTTT. Translation gives CASSWLPGSTDTQYF.

The V call is TRBV7-6, the J call TRBJ2-3; TRBD2 aligns across 10 bases. Germline CDR1 SGHVS, CDR2 FNYEAQ. The CDR3 consists of 16 residues. The trim removed 6 bases at V and 9 bases at J, leaving 15 bases unmatched. CDR3 protein: CASSLRSSGGASTQYF. The CDR3 nucleotides are TGTGCCAGCAGTCTTAGGTCCAGCGGGGGGGCGTCGACGCAGTATTTT.

The CDR3 spells CASGTGDEKLFF. The CDR3 DNA is TGTGCCAGCGGGACAGGGGATGAAAAACTGTTTTTT. The chain uses TRBV19 and TRBJ1-4, with 10 bases identical to TRBD1. Germline CDR1 LNHDA, CDR2 SQIVND (reference sequence). V was pared by 9 bases and J by 6 bases, with 1 base of the junction left unmatched. CDR3 length equals 12 residues.

The chain joins TRBV11-2 to TRBJ1-2, with a tentative D call TRBD1 (6 bases). CDR1 SGHAT and CDR2 FQNNGV come from the germline V gene. The CDR3 contains 17 residues. The V gene lost 0 bases and the J gene lost 4 bases, with 18 bases spanning the gap. The CDR3 reads CASSLDVAGALSYGYTF. The CDR3 DNA sequence: TGTGCCAGCAGCTTAGACGTGGCGGGGGCGCTTTCCTATGGCTACACCTTC.

The chain has TRBV29-1 and TRBJ1-2, with unresolved D. This CDR3 spans 12 amino acids. Trimming cost V 0 bases and J 4 bases, with 6 bases left between them. From germline, CDR1 is SQVTM and CDR2 ANQGSEA. The CDR3 nucleotides read TGCAGCGTTGAAGACATGGGCTATGGCTACACCTTC. It codes for CSVEDMGYGYTF.

V usage is TRBV4-3 and J usage is TRBJ1-5, with 7 bases that match TRBD1. The J segment lost 6 bases and the V segment lost 0 bases, leaving 2 bases of the junction unmatched. The CDR3 contains 14 residues. Germline-derived CDR1 and CDR2 are LGHNA and YSLEER. CDR3 DNA sequence: TGCGCCAGCAGCCAAGATCAGGGGGGTCAGCCCCAGCATTTT. Translating it yields CASSQDQGGQPQHF.

The chain is built from TRBV19 and TRBJ1-5, with a tentative D call TRBD1 (5 bases). The V gene lost 7 bases and the J gene lost 2 bases, with 12 bases spanning the gap. From germline, CDR1 is LNHDA and CDR2 SQIVND (reference sequence). This CDR3 is 14 amino acids long. The CDR3 DNA reads as TGTGCCAGTATGGGGGGGTTGGGCAATCAGCCCCAGCATTTT. Residues: CASMGGLGNQPQHF.